These T cell receptor beta chains were read from a single sample in a study of blood T cell repertoires in COVID-19. Measured with immunoSEQ multiplex PCR; TCRdb has only the in-frame clones, and not every one. The table lists fewer than 700,000 clones, around nine tenths of them singletons. The sequenced sample consisted of peripheral blood. These receptors all stem from a woman aged 45-60 years with COVID-19, enrolled during active disease. Each CDR3 is given with its conserved first and last residue. D genes are given only for firm matches. Not all rows give a size; the values are once, few, many and, for expanded clones, a class.

>.|.|TRBV29-1|TRBJ1-4
TGCAGCGTTAGGGAGAATGGGGAAAAACTGTTTTTT
CSVRENGEKLFF
>.|TRBD1|TRBV9|TRBJ1-2
TGTGCCAGCAGCGTGGGGACAGGGAATGGCTACACCTTC
CASSVGTGNGYTF
>.|.|TRBV11-2|TRBJ2-7
TGTGCCAGCAGCCCGTGGCAGGGTAAGGGCGAGCAGTACTTC
CASSPWQGKGEQYF
>.|.|TRBV29-1|TRBJ1-2
TGCAGCGTTGATAGAACAGGGAGAACCTATGGCTACACCTTC
CSVDRTGRTYGYTF
>.|.|TRBV3-1/TRBV3-2|TRBJ1-5
TGTGCCAGCAGCCAAGGGCTGGAGCAGCCCCAGCATTTT
CASSQGLEQPQHF
>.|TRBD1|TRBV19|TRBJ1-4
TGTGCCAGTAGTCGAGGTCAGGGGGCTGAAAAACTGTTTTTT
CASSRGQGAEKLFF
>once|.|TRBV20-1|TRBJ1-2
TGCAGTGCCGGCGGGGGATATGGCTACACCTTC
CSAGGGYGYTF
>few|TRBD1|TRBV30|TRBJ1-6
TGTGCCTGGATGGGACAGGGAAATTCACCCCTCCACTTT
CAWMGQGNSPLHF
>.|TRBD1|TRBV6-1|TRBJ2-1
TGTGCCAGCAGTGAAGCGCTAGGACAGGGATCGGACAATGAGCAGTTCTTC
CASSEALGQGSDNEQFF
>few|.|TRBV9|TRBJ1-2
TGTGCCAGCAGACTAACTAACTATGGCTACACCTTC
CASRLTNYGYTF
>.|.|TRBV3-1/TRBV3-2|TRBJ2-6
TGTGCCAGCAGCTTATTGGGGACAAGTACTGGGGCCAACGTCCTGACTTTC
CASSLLGTSTGANVLTF
>.|TRBD2|TRBV10-3|TRBJ2-3
TGTGCCATCAGTGGCCGCCCTAGCGGGGGAACAGATACGCAGTATTTT
CAISGRPSGGTDTQYF
>.|TRBD2|TRBV11-2|TRBJ2-3
TGTGCCACCAACCGGGGGGTTATCGCAGATACGCAGTATTTT
CATNRGVIADTQYF
>.|TRBD1|TRBV5-5|TRBJ1-2
TGTGCCAGCAGCTTGTTAAACAGGGGGTGGTCTTCAGGCTACACCTTC
CASSLLNRGWSSGYTF
>.|TRBD1|TRBV11-2|TRBJ1-2
TGTGCCAGCAGCTTGGGTCCCGGGACAGGGATCTCCTACTATGGCTACACCTTC
CASSLGPGTGISYYGYTF
>.|.|TRBV19|TRBJ1-1
TGTGCCAGTAGTATAAACAGAGCGGGGCAGGGACATGAAGCTTTCTTT
CASSINRAGQGHEAFF
>.|.|TRBV6-1|TRBJ1-2
TGTGCCAGCAGTGATACAGGTTACTATGGCTACACCTTC
CASSDTGYYGYTF